The TCR beta chain under discussion was sequenced for a study of regulatory T cells in long-lasting Graves disease. Study results and limitations: TRBV28, TRBJ1-2 and TRBJ2-5 were favored in persistent disease.

The time point here: newly diagnosed GD, antithyroid drugs for less than 3 months. PBMCs were the source of the RNA used for TCR sequencing. This clonotype was seen a handful of times. The antigen remains undetermined. Trimming took 5 bases from V and 0 from J; bases not matched to a gene: 15. The CDR3 is 20 amino acids. Germline-derived CDR1 and CDR2 are SEHNR and FQNEAQ (reference sequence). iRepertoire HTBI primers and Arm-PCR of CDR3 regions built TCR beta libraries. TCRdb fed the multiplex PCR reads into MiXCR, producing one record per CDR3 protein. This sample carries 530,000 or so distinct CDR3 sequences, roughly a sixth of them seen once, and the ten largest clones take around 12%. The same specimen was also included in a second study, on T cells in Graves' hyperthyroidism and ophthalmopathy. This second study notes: Diagnostic decisions used clinical symptoms, serum thyroxine and TRAb, thyroid ultrasound and orbital computed tomography. A set of HTBI primers served as the primers for a first-round RT-PCR of the TCR CDR3.

The V and J genes are TRBV7-9 and TRBJ2-7, with 14 bases that match TRBD2. This receptor was identified in a man younger than 30 with Graves disease. The specimen was peripheral blood mononuclear cells (PBMCs), collected at new diagnosis, from a patient treated with antithyroid drugs. The DNA for the CDR3 is TGTGCCAGCAGCACCCAGACTAGCGGGAGGGTGGGTCCGGGCTCCTACGAGCAGTACTTC. Translated: CASSTQTSGRVGPGSYEQYF.